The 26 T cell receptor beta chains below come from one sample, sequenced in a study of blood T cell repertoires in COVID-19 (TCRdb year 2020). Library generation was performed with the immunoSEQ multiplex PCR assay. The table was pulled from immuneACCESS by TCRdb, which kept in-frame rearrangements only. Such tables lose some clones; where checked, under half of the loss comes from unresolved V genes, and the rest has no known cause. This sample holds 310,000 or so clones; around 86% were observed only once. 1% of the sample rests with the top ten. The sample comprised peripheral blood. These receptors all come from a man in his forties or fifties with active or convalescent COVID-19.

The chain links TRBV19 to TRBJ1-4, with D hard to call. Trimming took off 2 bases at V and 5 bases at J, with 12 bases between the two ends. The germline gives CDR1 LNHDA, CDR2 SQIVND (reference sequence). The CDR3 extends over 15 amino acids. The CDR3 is CASSIRPTQNEKLFF. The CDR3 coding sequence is TGTGCCAGTAGTATACGACCGACTCAAAATGAAAAACTGTTTTTT.

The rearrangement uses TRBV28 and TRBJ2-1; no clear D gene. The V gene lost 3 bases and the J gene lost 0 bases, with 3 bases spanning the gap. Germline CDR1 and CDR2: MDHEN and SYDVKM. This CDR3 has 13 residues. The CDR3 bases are TGTGCCAGCAGTTTCAACTCCTACAATGAGCAGTTCTTC. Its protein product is CASSFNSYNEQFF.

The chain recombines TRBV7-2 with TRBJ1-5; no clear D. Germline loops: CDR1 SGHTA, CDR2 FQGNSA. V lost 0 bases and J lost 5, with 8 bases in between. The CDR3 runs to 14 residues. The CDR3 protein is CASSLAGRDQPQHF. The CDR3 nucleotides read TGTGCCAGCAGCTTAGCAGGGCGGGATCAGCCCCAGCATTTT.

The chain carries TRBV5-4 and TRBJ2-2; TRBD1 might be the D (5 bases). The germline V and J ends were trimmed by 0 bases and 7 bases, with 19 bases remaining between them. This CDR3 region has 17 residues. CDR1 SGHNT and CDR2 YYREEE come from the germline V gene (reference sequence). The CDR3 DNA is TGTGCCAGCAGCTTGGGAACAGGAGACAAAAATCTCGGGGAGCTGTTTTTT. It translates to CASSLGTGDKNLGELFF.

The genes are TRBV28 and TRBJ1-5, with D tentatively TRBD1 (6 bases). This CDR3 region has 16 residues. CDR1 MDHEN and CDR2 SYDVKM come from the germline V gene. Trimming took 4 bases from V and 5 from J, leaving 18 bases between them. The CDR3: CASSSHPAGVDQPQHF. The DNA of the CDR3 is TGTGCCAGCAGTTCCCACCCCGCAGGGGTGGATCAGCCCCAGCATTTT.

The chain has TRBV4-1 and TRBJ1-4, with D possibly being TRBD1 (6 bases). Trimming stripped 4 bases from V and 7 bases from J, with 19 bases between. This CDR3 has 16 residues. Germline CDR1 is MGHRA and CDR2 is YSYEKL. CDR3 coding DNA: TGCGCCAGCAGCCCCGGACAGCCAGAGATGGGTGAAAAACTGTTTTTT. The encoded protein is CASSPGQPEMGEKLFF.

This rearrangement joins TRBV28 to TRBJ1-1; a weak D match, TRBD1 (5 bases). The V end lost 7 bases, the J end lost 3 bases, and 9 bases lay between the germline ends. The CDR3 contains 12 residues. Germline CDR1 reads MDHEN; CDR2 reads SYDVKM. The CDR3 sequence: CASNVGDTEAFF. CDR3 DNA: TGTGCCAGCAATGTAGGGGACACTGAAGCTTTCTTT.

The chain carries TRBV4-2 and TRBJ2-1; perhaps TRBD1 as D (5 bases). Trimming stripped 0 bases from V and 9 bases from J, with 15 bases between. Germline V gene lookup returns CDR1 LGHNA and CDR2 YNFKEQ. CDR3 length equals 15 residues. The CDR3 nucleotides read TGTGCCAGCAGCCAAGATGGGGCCTTCCTACCTGAGCAGTTCTTC. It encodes CASSQDGAFLPEQFF.

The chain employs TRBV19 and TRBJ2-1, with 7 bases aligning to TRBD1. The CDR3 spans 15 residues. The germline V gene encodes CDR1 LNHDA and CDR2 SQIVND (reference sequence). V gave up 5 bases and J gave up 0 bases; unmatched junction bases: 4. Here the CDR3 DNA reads TGTGCCAGTAGTCGGGACAGTGGCTCCTACAATGAGCAGTTCTTC. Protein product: CASSRDSGSYNEQFF.

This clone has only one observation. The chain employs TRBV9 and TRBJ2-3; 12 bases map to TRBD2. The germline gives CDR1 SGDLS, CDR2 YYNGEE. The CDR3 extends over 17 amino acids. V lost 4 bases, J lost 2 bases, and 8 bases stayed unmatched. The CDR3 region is CASSLGLAGILTDTQYF. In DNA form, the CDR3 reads TGTGCCAGCAGCTTAGGACTAGCGGGAATCCTCACAGATACGCAGTATTTT.

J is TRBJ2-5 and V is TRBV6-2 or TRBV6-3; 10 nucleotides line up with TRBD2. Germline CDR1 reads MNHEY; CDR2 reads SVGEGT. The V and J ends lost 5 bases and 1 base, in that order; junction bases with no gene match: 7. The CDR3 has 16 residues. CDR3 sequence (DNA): TGTGCCAGCAGTGGGGTTCTAGCGGGAGCCCAAGAGACCCAGTACTTC. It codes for CASSGVLAGAQETQYF.

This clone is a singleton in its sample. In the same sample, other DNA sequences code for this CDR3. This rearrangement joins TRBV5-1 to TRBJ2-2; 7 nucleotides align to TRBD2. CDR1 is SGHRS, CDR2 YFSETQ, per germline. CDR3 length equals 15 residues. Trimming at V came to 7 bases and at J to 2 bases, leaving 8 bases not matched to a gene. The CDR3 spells CASSLGLSNTGELFF. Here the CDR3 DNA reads TGCGCCAGCTCCTTGGGACTATCCAACACCGGGGAGCTGTTTTTT. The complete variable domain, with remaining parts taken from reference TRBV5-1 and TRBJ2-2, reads KAGVTQTPRYLIKTRGQQVTLSCSPISGHRSVSWYQQTPGQGLQFLFEYFSETQRNKGNFPGRFSGRQFSNSRSEMNVSTLELGDSALYLCASSLGLSNTGELFFGEGSRLTVL.

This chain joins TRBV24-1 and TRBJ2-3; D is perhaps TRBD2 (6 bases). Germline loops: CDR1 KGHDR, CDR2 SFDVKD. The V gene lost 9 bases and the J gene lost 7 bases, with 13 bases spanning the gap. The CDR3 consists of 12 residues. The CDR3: CATRDFKNTQYF. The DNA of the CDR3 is TGTGCCACCCGGGACTTCAAGAATACGCAGTATTTT.

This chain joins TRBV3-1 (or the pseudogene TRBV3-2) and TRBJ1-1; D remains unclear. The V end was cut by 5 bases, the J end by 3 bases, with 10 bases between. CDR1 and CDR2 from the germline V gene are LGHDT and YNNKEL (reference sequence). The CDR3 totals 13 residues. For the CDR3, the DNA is TGTGCCAGCAGCTCTATCGGAGACACTGAAGCTTTCTTT. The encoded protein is CASSSIGDTEAFF.

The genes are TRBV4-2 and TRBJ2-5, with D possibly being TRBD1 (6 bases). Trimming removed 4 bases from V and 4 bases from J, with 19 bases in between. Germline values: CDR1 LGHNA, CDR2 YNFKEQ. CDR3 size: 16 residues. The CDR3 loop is CASSRQQLQGGETQYF. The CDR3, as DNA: TGTGCCAGCAGCCGCCAACAGCTACAGGGCGGAGAGACCCAGTACTTC.

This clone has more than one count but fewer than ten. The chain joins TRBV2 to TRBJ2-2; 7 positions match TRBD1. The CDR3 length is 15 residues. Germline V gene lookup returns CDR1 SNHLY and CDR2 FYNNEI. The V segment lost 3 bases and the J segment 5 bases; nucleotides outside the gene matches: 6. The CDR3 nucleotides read TGTGCCAGCAGTGAGACAGGGATGGGAACCGGGGAGCTGTTTTTT. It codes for CASSETGMGTGELFF.

CDR3: CASSATGGAGQPQHF. CDR3 bases: TGTGCCAGTAGTGCAACAGGGGGCGCTGGGCAGCCCCAGCATTTT. The chain links TRBV19 to TRBJ1-5, with 9 positions matching TRBD1. CDR1 LNHDA and CDR2 SQIVND come from the germline V gene (reference sequence). The CDR3 length is 15 residues. V shed 5 bases and J 7 bases; nucleotides not matched to a gene: 9.

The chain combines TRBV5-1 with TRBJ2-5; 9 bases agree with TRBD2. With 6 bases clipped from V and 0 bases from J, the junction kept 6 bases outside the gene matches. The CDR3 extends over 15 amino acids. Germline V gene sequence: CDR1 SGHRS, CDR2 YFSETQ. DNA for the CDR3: TGCGCCAGCACCCGACTAGCGGCGGACCAAGAGACCCAGTACTTC. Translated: CASTRLAADQETQYF.

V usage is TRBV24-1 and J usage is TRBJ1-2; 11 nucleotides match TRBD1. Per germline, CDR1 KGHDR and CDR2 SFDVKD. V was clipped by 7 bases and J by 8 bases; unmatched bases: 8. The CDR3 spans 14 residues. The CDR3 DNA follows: TGTGCCACCAGCCCCGGACAGGGGGCGAGGGGCTACACCTTC. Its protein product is CATSPGQGARGYTF.

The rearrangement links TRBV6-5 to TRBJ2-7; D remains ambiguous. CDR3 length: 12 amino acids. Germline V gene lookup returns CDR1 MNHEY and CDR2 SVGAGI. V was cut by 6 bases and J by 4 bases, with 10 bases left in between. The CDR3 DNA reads TGTGCCAGCAGGGCGGCTGGGTACGAGCAGTACTTC. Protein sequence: CASRAAGYEQYF.

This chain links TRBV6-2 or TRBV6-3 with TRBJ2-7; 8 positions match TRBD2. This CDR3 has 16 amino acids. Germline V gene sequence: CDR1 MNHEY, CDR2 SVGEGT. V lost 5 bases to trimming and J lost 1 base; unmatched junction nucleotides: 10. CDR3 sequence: CASSARWSGSSYEQYF. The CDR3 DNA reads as TGTGCCAGCAGTGCCCGTTGGAGCGGGAGTTCCTACGAGCAGTACTTC.

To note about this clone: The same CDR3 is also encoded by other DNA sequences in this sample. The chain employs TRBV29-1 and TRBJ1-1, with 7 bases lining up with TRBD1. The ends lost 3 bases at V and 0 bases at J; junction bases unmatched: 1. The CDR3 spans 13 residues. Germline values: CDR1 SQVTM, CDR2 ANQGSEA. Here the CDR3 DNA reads TGCAGCGTTGAGGGACAGATGAACACTGAAGCTTTCTTT. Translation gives CSVEGQMNTEAFF.

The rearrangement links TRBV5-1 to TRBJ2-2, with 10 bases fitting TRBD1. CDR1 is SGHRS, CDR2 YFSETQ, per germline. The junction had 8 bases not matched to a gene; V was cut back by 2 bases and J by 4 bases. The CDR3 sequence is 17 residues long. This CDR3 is CASSFLPGQGGTGELFF. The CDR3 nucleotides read TGCGCCAGCAGCTTCTTACCAGGACAGGGGGGCACCGGGGAGCTGTTTTTT.

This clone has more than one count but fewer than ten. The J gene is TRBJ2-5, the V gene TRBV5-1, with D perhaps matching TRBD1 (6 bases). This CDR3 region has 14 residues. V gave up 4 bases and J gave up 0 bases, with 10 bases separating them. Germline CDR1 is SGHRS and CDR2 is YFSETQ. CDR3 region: CASSGGRDQETQYF. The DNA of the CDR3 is TGCGCCAGCAGCGGGGGCCGGGACCAAGAGACCCAGTACTTC.

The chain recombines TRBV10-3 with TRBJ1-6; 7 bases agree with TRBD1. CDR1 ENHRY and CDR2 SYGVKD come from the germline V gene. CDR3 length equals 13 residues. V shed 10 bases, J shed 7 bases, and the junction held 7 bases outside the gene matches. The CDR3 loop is CANSGTDNSPLHF. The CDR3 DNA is TGTGCCAACTCCGGGACAGACAATTCACCCCTCCACTTT.

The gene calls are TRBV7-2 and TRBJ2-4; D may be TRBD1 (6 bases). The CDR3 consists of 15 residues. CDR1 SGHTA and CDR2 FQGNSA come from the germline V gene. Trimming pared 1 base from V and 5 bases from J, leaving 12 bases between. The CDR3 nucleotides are TGTGCCAGCAGCTTAGGGGGGCAGGGACAAAACATTCAGTACTTC. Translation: CASSLGGQGQNIQYF.